This T cell receptor beta chain was observed in a study of T cell changes during pregnancy in multiple sclerosis. Profiling relied on immunoSEQ multiplex PCR, and the TCRdb table lists in-frame clones only, not all of them. This table holds approximately 70,000 clones, 92% found once. The sample holds one count of this clone. V lost 5 bases to trimming and J lost 3 bases; unmatched junction nucleotides: 7. The germline V gene has CDR1 SQVTM and CDR2 ANQGSEA. CDR3 length equals 15 residues. The sequencing here drew on peripheral blood, taken in the first trimester of pregnancy. The chain couples TRBV29-1 to TRBJ2-1, with 10 nucleotides matching TRBD2. The clonotype comes from a female donor in good health, enrolled as a control in a pregnancy study. CDR3 in amino acids: CSVQSSGRNYNEQFF. The CDR3, as DNA: TGCAGCGTTCAGAGTAGCGGGAGGAACTACAATGAGCAGTTCTTC.